Described below is a single TCR beta chain sequence and its context. This sample is drawn from a study of shared T cell receptors in the human thymus. Sequencing used immunoSEQ multiplex PCR; TCRdb keeps in-frame clones, though not all of them. In the table there are approximately 400,000 clones, about 95% of which are singletons. The CDR3 totals 17 residues. The germline V gene has CDR1 SGHAT and CDR2 FQNNGV. V lost 1 base and J lost 2, with 18 bases in between. The TCR was taken from a human donor. This chain joins TRBV11-2 and TRBJ2-7; D tentatively fits TRBD1 or TRBD2 (6 bases each). The sample consisted of thymocytes. The chain's CDR3 is CASSLVGGGAWTYEQYF. CDR3 DNA: TGTGCCAGCAGCTTAGTAGGAGGGGGAGCCTGGACCTACGAGCAGTACTTC. Full variable domain (missing parts from reference TRBV11-2 and TRBJ2-7): EAGVAQSPRYKIIEKRQSVAFWCNPISGHATLYWYQQILGQGPKLLIQFQNNGVVDDSQLPKDRFSAERLKGVDSTLKIQPAKLEDSAVYLCASSLVGGGAWTYEQYFGPGTRLTVT.